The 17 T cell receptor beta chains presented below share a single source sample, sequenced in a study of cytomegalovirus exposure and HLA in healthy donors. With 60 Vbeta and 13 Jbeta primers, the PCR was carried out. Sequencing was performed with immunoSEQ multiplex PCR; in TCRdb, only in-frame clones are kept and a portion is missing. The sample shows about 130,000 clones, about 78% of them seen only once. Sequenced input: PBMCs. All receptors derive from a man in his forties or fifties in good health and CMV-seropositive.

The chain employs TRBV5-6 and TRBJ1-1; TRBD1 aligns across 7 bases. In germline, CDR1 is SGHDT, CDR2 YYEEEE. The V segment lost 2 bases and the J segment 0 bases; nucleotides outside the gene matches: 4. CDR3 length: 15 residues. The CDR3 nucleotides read TGTGCCAGCAGCTTACAGGGGCTAATGAACACTGAAGCTTTCTTT. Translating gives CASSLQGLMNTEAFF.

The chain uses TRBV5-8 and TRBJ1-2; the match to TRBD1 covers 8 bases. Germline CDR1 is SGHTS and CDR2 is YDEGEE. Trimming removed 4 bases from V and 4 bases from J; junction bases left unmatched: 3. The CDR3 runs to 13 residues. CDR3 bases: TGTGCCAGCAGCGCGGACAGGGCCTATGGCTACACCTTC. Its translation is CASSADRAYGYTF.

DNA for the CDR3: TGCGCCAGCAGCCCAAAGGCGGGGCTCGGTGGGACTGAAGCTTTCTTT. It is translated as CASSPKAGLGGTEAFF. V gene TRBV5-1 combines with J gene TRBJ1-1; D perhaps matches TRBD1 (5 bases). The CDR3 consists of 16 residues. Per the germline V gene, CDR1 is SGHRS and CDR2 is YFSETQ. V shed 4 bases and J shed 5 bases, with 21 bases lying between them.

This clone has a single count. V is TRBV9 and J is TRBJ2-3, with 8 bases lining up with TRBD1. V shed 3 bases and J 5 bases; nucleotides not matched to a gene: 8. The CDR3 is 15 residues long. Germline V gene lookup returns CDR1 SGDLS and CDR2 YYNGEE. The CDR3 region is CASSGGRGHEDTQYF. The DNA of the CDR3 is TGTGCCAGCAGCGGGGGCAGGGGGCATGAAGATACGCAGTATTTT.

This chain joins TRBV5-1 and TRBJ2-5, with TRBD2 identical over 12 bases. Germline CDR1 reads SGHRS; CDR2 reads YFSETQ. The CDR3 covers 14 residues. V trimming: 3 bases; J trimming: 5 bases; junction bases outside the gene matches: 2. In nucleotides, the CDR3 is TGCGCCAGCAGCTCTAGCGGGGGGGCGGAGACCCAGTACTTC. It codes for CASSSSGGAETQYF.

Here the CDR3 DNA reads TGTGCCAGTAGTACAGGGCCACTCGAAAGCTACACCTTC. Its protein product is CASSTGPLESYTF. The chain uses TRBV19 and TRBJ1-2; D may be TRBD1 (5 bases). The CDR3 runs to 13 residues. CDR1 is LNHDA, CDR2 SQIVND, per germline (reference sequence). With 4 bases removed from V and 9 bases from J, the gap between germline ends came to 15 bases.

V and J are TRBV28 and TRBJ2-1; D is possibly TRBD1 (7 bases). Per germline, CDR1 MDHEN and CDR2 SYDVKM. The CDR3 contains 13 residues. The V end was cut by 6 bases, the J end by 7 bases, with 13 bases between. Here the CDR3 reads CASRTPGGNEQFF. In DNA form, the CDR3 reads TGTGCCAGCAGGACCCCAGGGGGGAATGAGCAGTTCTTC. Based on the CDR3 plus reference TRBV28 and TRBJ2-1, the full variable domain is DVKVTQSSRYLVKRTGEKVFLECVQDMDHENMFWYRQDPGLGLRLIYFSYDVKMKEKGDIPEGYSVSREKKERFSLILESASTNQTSMYLCASRTPGGNEQFFGPGTRLTVL.

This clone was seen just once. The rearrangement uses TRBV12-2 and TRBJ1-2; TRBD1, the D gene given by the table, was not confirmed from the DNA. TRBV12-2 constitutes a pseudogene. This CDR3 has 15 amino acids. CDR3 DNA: TGTGCAAGTCGCGCTACCTTGGTAAGGGGCTATGGCTACACCTTC. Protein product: CASRATLVRGYGYTF.

CDR3 sequence: CASFDLRVWADTQYF. The CDR3 nucleotides read TGTGCCAGTTTTGACCTGCGGGTCTGGGCAGATACGCAGTATTTT. V usage is TRBV19 and J usage is TRBJ2-3; tentatively, D is TRBD2 (5 bases). V lost 8 bases to trimming and J lost 4 bases, with 19 bases between them. This CDR3 region has 15 residues. Germline V gene lookup returns CDR1 LNHDA and CDR2 SQIVND (reference sequence).

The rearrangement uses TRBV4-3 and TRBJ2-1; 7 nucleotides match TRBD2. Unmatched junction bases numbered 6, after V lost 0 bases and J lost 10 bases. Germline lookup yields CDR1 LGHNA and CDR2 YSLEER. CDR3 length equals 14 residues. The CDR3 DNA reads TGCGCCAGCAGCCAAGATTGGGGAGCGGGAGAGCAGTTCTTC. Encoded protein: CASSQDWGAGEQFF.

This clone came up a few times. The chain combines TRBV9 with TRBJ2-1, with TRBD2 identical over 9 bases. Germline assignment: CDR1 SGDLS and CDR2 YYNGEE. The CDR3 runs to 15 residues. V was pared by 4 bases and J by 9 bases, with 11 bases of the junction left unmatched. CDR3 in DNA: TGTGCCAGCAGCCAATGGGGTAGCGGGAGCTCTGAGCAGTTCTTC. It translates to CASSQWGSGSSEQFF. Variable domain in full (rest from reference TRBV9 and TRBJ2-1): DSGVTQTPKHLITATGQRVTLRCSPRSGDLSVYWYQQSLDQGLQFLIQYYNGEERAKGNILERFSAQQFPDLHSELNLSSLELGDSALYFCASSQWGSGSSEQFFGPGTRLTVL.

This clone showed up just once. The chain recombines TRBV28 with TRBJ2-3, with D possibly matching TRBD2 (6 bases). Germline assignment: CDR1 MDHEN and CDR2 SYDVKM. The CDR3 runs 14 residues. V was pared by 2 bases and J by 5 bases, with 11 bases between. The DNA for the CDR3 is TGTGCCAGCAGTTTAGCGGGGACCATAGATACGCAGTATTTT. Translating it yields CASSLAGTIDTQYF. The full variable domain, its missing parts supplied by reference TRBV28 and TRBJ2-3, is DVKVTQSSRYLVKRTGEKVFLECVQDMDHENMFWYRQDPGLGLRLIYFSYDVKMKEKGDIPEGYSVSREKKERFSLILESASTNQTSMYLCASSLAGTIDTQYFGPGTRLTVL.

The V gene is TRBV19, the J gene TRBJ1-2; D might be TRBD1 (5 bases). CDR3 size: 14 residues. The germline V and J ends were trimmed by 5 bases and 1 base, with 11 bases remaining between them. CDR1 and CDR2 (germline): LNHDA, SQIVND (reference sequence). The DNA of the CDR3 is TGTGCCAGTAGTCTTGACAGACTTAACTATGGCTACACCTTC. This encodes CASSLDRLNYGYTF.

The CDR3 DNA sequence: TGTGCCAGCAGCCAAGATACACAGGAGACCCAGTACTTC. Amino acids: CASSQDTQETQYF. This chain links TRBV4-2 with TRBJ2-5; D is undetermined. The germline V gene has CDR1 LGHNA and CDR2 YNFKEQ. Trimming stripped 0 bases from V and 5 bases from J, with 7 bases between. CDR3 length: 13 amino acids.

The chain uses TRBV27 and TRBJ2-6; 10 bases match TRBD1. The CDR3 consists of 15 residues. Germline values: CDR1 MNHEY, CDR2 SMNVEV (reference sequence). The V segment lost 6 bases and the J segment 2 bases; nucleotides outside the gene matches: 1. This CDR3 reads CASRDRGAGANVLTF. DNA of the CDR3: TGTGCCAGCAGGGACAGGGGGGCTGGGGCCAACGTCCTGACTTTC.

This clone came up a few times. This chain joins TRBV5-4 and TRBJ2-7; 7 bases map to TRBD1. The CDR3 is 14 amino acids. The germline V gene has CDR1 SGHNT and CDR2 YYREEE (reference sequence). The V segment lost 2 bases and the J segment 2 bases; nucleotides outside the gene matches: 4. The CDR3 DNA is TGTGCCAGCAGCTTACAGGGGCTAACCTACGAGCAGTACTTC. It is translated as CASSLQGLTYEQYF.

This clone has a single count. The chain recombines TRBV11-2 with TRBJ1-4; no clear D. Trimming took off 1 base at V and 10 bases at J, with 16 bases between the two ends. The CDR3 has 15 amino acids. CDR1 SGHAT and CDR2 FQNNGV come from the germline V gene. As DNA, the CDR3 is TGTGCCAGCAGCTTAGCGCGAAACCTCATTGGAAAACTGTTTTTT. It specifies CASSLARNLIGKLFF. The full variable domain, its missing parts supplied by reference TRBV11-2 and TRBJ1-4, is EAGVAQSPRYKIIEKRQSVAFWCNPISGHATLYWYQQILGQGPKLLIQFQNNGVVDDSQLPKDRFSAERLKGVDSTLKIQPAKLEDSAVYLCASSLARNLIGKLFFGSGTQLSVL.